This T cell receptor (beta chain) was identified in a study of beta chain features in type 1 diabetes. Stem cell-like memory, regulatory, central memory and naive CD4+ cells were sorted via CD45RO/CCR7/CD25/CD127/CD95/CD27. V lost 5 bases to trimming and J lost 3 bases; unmatched junction nucleotides: 7. The CDR3 consists of 15 residues. Germline V lookup: CDR1 SGHTA, CDR2 FQGNSA. About this clone: Its antigen is not identified.

Sequencing targeted expressed TCRB transcripts, as all isolated RNA had been reverse transcribed. The study sequenced naive, central memory and regulatory T cell samples to an average of roughly 4 million reads. Measured with immunoSEQ multiplex PCR; TCRdb has only the in-frame clones, and not every one. Of 400,000 to 550,000 clones listed, 10% to 12% are singletons. Findings and limits, study-wide: Overrepresentation of cells with high TCR expression could result from cDNA sequencing. Shortening that was moderate but significant affected the TCRB CDR3s of Type 1 diabetes patients in all four CD4+ subsets.

This TCR was sampled from a woman aged 18 to 35 in good health. The chain has TRBV7-2 and TRBJ2-5; TRBD1 matches at 9 bases. Material: naive CD4+ T cells from blood. This chain's CDR3 is CASSPRQGVKETQYF. The CDR3 DNA reads TGTGCCAGCAGCCCAAGACAGGGGGTCAAAGAGACCCAGTACTTC. The entire variable domain, with the rest obtained from reference TRBV7-2 and TRBJ2-5, is as follows: GAGVSQSPSNKVTEKGKDVELRCDPISGHTALYWYRQSLGQGLEFLIYFQGNSAPDKSGLPSDRFSAERTGGSVSTLTIQRTQQEDSAVYLCASSPRQGVKETQYFGPGTRLLVL.